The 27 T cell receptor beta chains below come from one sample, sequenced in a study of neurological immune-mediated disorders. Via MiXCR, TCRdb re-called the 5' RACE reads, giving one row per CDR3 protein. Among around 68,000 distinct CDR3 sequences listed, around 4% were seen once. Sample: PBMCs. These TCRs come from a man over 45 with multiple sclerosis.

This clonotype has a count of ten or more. This CDR3 is CASSPDRGSYGYTF. The CDR3 DNA reads TGTGCCAGCAGCCCCGACAGAGGGTCCTATGGCTACACCTTC. This chain links TRBV6-5 with TRBJ1-2; a weak D match, TRBD1 (5 bases). This CDR3 is 14 amino acids long. Germline lookup yields CDR1 MNHEY and CDR2 SVGAGI. V lost 6 bases and J 4 bases, leaving 15 bases between the germline ends.

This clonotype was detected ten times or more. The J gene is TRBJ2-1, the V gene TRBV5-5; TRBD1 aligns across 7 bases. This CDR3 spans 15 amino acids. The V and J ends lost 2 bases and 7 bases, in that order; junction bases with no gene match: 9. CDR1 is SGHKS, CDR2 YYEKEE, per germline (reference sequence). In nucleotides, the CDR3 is TGTGCCAGCAGCTTTCAGGGACAGAGCGCGAATGAGCAGTTCTTC. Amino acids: CASSFQGQSANEQFF.

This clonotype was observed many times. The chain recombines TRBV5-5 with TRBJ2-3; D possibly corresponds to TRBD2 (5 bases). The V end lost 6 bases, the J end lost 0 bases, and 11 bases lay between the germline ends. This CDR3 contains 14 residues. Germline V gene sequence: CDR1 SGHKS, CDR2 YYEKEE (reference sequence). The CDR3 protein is CASNSRASTDTQYF. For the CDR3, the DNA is TGTGCCAGCAACTCGAGGGCTAGCACAGATACGCAGTATTTT.

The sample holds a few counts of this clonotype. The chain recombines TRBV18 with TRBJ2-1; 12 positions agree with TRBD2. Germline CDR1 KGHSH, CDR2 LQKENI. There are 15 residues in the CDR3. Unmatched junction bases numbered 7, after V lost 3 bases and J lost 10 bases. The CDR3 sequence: CASSPPGLAGWEQFF. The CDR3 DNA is TGTGCCAGCTCACCTCCGGGACTAGCGGGTTGGGAGCAGTTCTTC.

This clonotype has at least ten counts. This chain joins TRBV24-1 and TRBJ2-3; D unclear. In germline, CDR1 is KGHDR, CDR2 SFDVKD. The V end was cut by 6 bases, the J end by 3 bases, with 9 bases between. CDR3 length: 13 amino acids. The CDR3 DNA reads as TGTGCCACCAGTACAGTTACAACAGATACGCAGTATTTT. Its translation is CATSTVTTDTQYF.

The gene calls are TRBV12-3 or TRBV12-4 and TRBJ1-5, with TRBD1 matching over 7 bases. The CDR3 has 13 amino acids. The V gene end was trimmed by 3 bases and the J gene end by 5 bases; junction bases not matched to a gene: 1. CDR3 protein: CASSLTGYQPQHF. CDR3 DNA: TGTGCCAGCAGTTTGACAGGGTATCAGCCCCAGCATTTT.

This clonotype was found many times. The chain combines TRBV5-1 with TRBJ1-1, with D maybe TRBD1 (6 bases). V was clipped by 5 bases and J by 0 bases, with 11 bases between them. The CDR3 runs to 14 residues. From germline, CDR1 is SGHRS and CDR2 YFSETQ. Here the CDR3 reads CASRAGQLNTEAFF. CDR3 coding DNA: TGCGCCAGCAGGGCAGGACAGTTGAACACTGAAGCTTTCTTT.

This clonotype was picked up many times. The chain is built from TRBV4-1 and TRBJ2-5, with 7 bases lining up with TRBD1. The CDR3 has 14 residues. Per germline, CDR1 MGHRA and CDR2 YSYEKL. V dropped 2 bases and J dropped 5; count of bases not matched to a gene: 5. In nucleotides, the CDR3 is TGCGCCAGCAGCCAACCGACAGGGTTGGAGACCCAGTACTTC. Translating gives CASSQPTGLETQYF.

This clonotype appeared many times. CDR3 DNA: TGTGCCAGCAGCCAGCGACTAGCCCTCTCCTACGAGCAGTACTTC. This gives the protein CASSQRLALSYEQYF. The chain couples TRBV13 to TRBJ2-7; 7 positions agree with TRBD2. V lost 5 bases and J lost 0; bases outside the gene matches: 7. CDR3 length: 15 amino acids. Per germline, CDR1 PRHDT and CDR2 FYEKMQ (reference sequence).

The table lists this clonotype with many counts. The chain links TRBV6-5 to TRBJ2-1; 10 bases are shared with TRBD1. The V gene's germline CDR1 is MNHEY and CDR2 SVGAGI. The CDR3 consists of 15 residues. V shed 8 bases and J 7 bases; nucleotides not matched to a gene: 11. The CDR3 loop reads CASASDRGPYNEQFF. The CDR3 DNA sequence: TGTGCCAGCGCTTCCGACAGGGGGCCTTATAATGAGCAGTTCTTC.

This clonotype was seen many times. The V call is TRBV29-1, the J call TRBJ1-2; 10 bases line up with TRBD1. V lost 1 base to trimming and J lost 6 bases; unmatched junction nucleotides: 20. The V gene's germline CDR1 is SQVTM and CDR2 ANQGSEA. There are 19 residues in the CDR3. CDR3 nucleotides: TGCAGCGTTGAAGGGCGGACAGGGGGATTTATCAGGTTCGGGGATGGCTACACCTTC. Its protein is CSVEGRTGGFIRFGDGYTF. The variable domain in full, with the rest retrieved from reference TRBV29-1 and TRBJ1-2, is SAVISQKPSRDICQRGTSLTIQCQVDSQVTMMFWYRQQPGQSLTLIATANQGSEATYESGFVIDKFPISRPNLTFSTLTVSNMSPEDSSIYLCSVEGRTGGFIRFGDGYTFGSGTRLTVV.

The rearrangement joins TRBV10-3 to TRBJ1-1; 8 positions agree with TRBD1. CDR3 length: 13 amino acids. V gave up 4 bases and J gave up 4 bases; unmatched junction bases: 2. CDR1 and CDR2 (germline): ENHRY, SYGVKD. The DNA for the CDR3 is TGTGCCATCAGTGGGACAGGGAGCACTGAAGCTTTCTTT. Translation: CAISGTGSTEAFF.

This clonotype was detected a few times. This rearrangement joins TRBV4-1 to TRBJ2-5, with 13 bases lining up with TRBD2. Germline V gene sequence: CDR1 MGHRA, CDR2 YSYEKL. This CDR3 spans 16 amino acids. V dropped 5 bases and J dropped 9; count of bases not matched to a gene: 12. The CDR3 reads CASSETSGGSKGSQYF. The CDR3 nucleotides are TGCGCCAGCAGCGAGACTAGCGGGGGGTCAAAAGGGTCCCAGTACTTC.

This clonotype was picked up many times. The CDR3 loop reads CASSQGQGLSGNTIYF. The CDR3 DNA sequence: TGTGCCAGCAGCCAAGGTCAGGGGCTTTCCGGAAACACCATATATTTT. The J gene is TRBJ1-3, the V gene TRBV4-2; D possibly corresponds to TRBD1 (6 bases). CDR3 size: 16 residues. The V gene lost 1 base and the J gene lost 4 bases, with 14 bases spanning the gap. Per germline, CDR1 LGHNA and CDR2 YNFKEQ.

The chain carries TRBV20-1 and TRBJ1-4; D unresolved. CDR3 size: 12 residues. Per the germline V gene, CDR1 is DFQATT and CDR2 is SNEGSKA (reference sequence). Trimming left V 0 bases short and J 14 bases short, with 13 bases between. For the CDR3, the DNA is TGCAGTGCTAGAGATCTAGGTTTCGACCTGTTTTTT. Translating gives CSARDLGFDLFF.

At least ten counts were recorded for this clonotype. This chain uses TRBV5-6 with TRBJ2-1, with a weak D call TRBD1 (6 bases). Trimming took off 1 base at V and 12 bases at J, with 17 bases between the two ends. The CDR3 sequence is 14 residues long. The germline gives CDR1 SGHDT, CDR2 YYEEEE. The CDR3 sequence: CASSLQDSLLGQFF. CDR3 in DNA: TGTGCCAGCAGCTTGCAGGACAGTCTTTTGGGGCAGTTCTTC.

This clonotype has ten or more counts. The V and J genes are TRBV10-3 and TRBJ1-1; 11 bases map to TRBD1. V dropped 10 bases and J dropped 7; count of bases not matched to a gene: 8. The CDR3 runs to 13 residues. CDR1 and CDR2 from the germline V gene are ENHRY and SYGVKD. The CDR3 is CASKTGQGGEAFF. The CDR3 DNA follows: TGTGCCAGCAAAACGGGACAGGGGGGTGAAGCTTTCTTT.

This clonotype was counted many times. The CDR3 DNA reads TGTGCCAGCAGTTCCCGTCGGGTTGGAGACAATCAGCCCCAGCATTTT. Protein product: CASSSRRVGDNQPQHF. The V and J genes are TRBV12-3 or TRBV12-4 and TRBJ1-5; no firm D call. The CDR3 consists of 16 residues. Trimming removed 4 bases from V and 3 bases from J, with 16 bases in between.

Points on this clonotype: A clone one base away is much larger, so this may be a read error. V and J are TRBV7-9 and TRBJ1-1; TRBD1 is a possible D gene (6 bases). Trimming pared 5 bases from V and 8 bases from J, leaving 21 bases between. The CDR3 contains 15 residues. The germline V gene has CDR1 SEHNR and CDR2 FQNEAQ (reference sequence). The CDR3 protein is CASSPIRDMGTEAFF. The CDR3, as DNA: TGTGCCAGCAGCCCTATCCGGGACATGGGGACAGAAGCTTTCTTT.

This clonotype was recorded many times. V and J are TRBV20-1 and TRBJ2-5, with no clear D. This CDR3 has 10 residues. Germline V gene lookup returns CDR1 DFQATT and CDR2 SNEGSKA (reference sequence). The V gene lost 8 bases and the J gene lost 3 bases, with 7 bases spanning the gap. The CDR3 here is CSLQKETQYF. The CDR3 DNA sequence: TGCAGTTTACAGAAAGAGACCCAGTACTTC.

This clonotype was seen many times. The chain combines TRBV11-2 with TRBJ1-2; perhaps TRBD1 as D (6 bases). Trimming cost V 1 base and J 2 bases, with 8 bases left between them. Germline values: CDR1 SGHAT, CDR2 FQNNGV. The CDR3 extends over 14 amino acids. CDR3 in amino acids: CASSLVGQNYGYTF. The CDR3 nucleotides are TGTGCCAGCAGCTTAGTTGGACAGAACTATGGCTACACCTTC.

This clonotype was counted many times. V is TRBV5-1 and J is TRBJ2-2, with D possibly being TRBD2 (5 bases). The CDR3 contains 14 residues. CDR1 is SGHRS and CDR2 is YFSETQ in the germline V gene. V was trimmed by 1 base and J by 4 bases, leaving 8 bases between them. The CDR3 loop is CASSLSLATGELFF. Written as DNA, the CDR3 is TGCGCCAGCAGCTTGAGTCTAGCCACCGGGGAGCTGTTTTTT. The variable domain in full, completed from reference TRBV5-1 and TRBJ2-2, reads KAGVTQTPRYLIKTRGQQVTLSCSPISGHRSVSWYQQTPGQGLQFLFEYFSETQRNKGNFPGRFSGRQFSNSRSEMNVSTLELGDSALYLCASSLSLATGELFFGEGSRLTVL.

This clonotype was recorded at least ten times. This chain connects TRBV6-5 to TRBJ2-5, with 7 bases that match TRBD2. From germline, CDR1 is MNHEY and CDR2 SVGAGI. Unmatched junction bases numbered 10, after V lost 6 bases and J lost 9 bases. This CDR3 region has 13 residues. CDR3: CASRRDSAGAQYF. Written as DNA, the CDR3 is TGTGCCAGCAGGAGGGACTCGGCGGGGGCCCAGTACTTC.

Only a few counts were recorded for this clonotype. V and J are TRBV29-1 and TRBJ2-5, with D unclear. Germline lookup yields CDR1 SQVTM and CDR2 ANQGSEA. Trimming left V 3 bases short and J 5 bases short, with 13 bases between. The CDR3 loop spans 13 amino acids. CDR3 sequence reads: CSVDPIGRETQYF. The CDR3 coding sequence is TGCAGCGTTGACCCTATAGGGCGGGAGACCCAGTACTTC.

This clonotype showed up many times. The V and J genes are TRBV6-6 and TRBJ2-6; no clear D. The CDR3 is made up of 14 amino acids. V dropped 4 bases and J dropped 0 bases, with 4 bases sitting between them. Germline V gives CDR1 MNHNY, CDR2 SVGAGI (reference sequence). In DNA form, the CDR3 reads TGTGCCAGCAGTTTGCACTCTGGGGCCAACGTCCTGACTTTC. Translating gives CASSLHSGANVLTF.

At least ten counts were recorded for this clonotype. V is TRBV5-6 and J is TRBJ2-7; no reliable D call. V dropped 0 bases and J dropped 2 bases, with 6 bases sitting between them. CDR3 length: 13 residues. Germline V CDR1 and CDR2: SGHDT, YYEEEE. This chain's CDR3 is CASSLGPTYEQYF. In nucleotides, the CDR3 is TGTGCCAGCAGCTTGGGACCAACCTACGAGCAGTACTTC.

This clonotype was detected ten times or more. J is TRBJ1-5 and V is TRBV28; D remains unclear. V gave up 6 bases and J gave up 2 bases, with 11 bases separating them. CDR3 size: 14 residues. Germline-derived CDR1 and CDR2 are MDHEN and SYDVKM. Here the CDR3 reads CASSPVGGNQPQHF. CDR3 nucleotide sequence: TGTGCCAGCAGCCCGGTCGGGGGCAATCAGCCCCAGCATTTT.